The T cell receptor (beta chain) under discussion was sequenced for a study of T cell repertoires in cytomegalovirus infection (dated by TCRdb to between 2018 and 2020). About the investigation overall: Donor HLA type was relevant to the analysis, because carriage of CMV infection together with the matching HLA type was indicated by public TCR beta signatures. Broader findings and caveats from the paper: The ex vivo response was dominated by HLA-C-restricted CMV-specific TCR beta clonotypes, which also provided the single most frequent clonotype in two of eight donors. Cumulative frequency of public TCR beta family members discriminated carriers of CMV infection plus the relevant HLA type in this cohort and an independent approximately 360-donor cohort.

Inclusive of the bounding cysteine and phenylalanine, the CDR3 is 14 residues long. The only DNA kept is the CDR3, 42 bases in frame from the first base. At the junction V is shortened by 5 bases and J by 1 base, with 11 bases in between. The germline V gene supplies CDR1 SGHVS and CDR2 FQNEAQ. This clonotype was found a few times. The clone's antigen remains unknown. Base qualities are not at hand, and no much larger clone is one base apart. The listed sequencing device is Illumina HiSeq 1500. TCRdb passed the public sequencing reads through fastp at Q25 and MiXCR, retaining productive beta sequences. Duplicate CDR3 protein sequences are folded into a single record with the most common DNA and genes. The sample includes 150,000 to 200,000 distinct CDR3 sequences, with roughly a fifth observed a single time. Together, the top ten hold about 3% of the sample.

Sample: PBMCs. The chain was built from TRBV7-8 and TRBJ1-2, and perhaps TRBD1 as D gene, on 5 matching bases. This receptor was taken from a human donor in good health (CMV status not recorded). Some clones in this sample may be carry-over from other donors' samples. The nucleotide sequence is TGTGCCAGCAGCCCTCGGCAGGGTAACTATGGCTACACCTTC. Its translation is CASSPRQGNYGYTF.